This TCR beta chain was identified in a study of cytomegalovirus exposure and HLA in healthy donors. V lost 2 bases to trimming and J lost 0 bases, with 6 bases between them. CDR3 length: 14 amino acids. CDR1 and CDR2 from the germline V gene are SGHRS and YFSETQ. Primers for the PCR totalled 60 Vbeta and 13 Jbeta. Using immunoSEQ multiplex PCR, the repertoire was profiled, and TCRdb retains in-frame clones only, with some absent. The sample lists more than 95,000 clones, 75% to 85% occurring once. This TCR was sampled from a man aged 35 to 55 in good health and CMV-seronegative. Sequencing was carried out using PBMCs. This sequence joins TRBV5-1 and TRBJ1-3, with unresolved D. CDR3 sequence: CASSFDSSGNTIYF. The CDR3 DNA sequence: TGCGCCAGCAGCTTTGATAGCTCTGGAAACACCATATATTTT.